Following are 15 T cell receptor beta chains from one sample sequenced in a study of T cell responses to AZD1222 COVID-19 vaccine (dated by TCRdb to about 2021). The time point label, as the study defines it: baseline before first vaccination. To prepare the library, the immunoSEQ multiplex PCR assay was applied. Drawn from immuneACCESS, this table holds only the in-frame rearrangements with V and J called that TCRdb kept. Clones are partly lost; checked studies trace under half to an unresolved V gene and leave the rest unexplained. The sample contains some 99,000 clones, about nine tenths of them found a single time. The ten biggest clones cover over 4% of the sample. The sequencing here drew on peripheral blood, taken on day 0 of AZD1222 vaccination. These receptor sequences come from an adult in good health.

This rearrangement joins TRBV7-2 to TRBJ1-4; TRBD1 agrees at 12 bases. This CDR3 contains 14 residues. CDR1 SGHTA and CDR2 FQGNSA come from the germline V gene. Losses at the gene ends were 5 bases for V and 7 bases for J; bases not matched to a gene: 2. CDR3 in DNA: TGTGCCAGCAGCCCGGGACAGGGGGCTGAAAAACTGTTTTTT. Residues: CASSPGQGAEKLFF.

The chain is built from TRBV28 and TRBJ2-3; TRBD2 agrees at 7 bases. Germline V gene data show CDR1 as MDHEN and CDR2 as SYDVKM. J was trimmed by 5 bases and V by 6 bases; bases with no gene match: 17. The CDR3 is 17 residues long. Here the CDR3 reads CASSPPWGGGRGDTQYF. In nucleotides, the CDR3 is TGTGCCAGCAGCCCGCCATGGGGCGGGGGACGGGGAGATACGCAGTATTTT.

CDR3 DNA sequence: TGTGCCACCAGCAGAGGGTCAAAGGGGAATGAAAAACTGTTTTTT. It translates to CATSRGSKGNEKLFF. The chain has TRBV15 and TRBJ1-4, with D maybe TRBD1 (5 bases). The CDR3 runs to 15 residues. Trimming shortened V by 1 base and J by 5 bases, and 11 bases separated the two germline ends. Germline CDR1 and CDR2: LNHNV and YYDKDF (reference sequence).

CDR3 nucleotide sequence: TGTGCCAGCAGCAAAGTCGAGCGGGAGCTGGTCAATGAGCAGTTCTTC. As protein: CASSKVERELVNEQFF. The gene calls are TRBV21-1 and TRBJ2-1; the table gives TRBD2 as D, unverified against the DNA. TRBV21-1 is a known pseudogene. The CDR3 totals 16 residues.

DNA of the CDR3: TGCAGTGCTAGTAGGAACACAGATACGCAGTATTTT. Amino acids: CSASRNTDTQYF. This chain links TRBV20-1 with TRBJ2-3; unclear D gene. The CDR3 extends over 12 amino acids. Trimming pared 3 bases from V and 2 bases from J, leaving 6 bases between. CDR1 is DFQATT, CDR2 SNEGSKA, per germline (reference sequence).

The V gene is TRBV5-6, the J gene TRBJ1-4, with D tentatively TRBD1 (5 bases). Trimming removed 0 bases at V and 4 bases at J, with 7 bases between. The CDR3 sequence is 14 residues long. Germline CDR1 SGHDT, CDR2 YYEEEE. The CDR3 reads CASSLGGFNEKLFF. CDR3 in DNA: TGTGCCAGCAGCTTGGGGGGGTTTAATGAAAAACTGTTTTTT.

Remarks on this clone: The sample contains more than one DNA sequence encoding this CDR3. This chain uses TRBV7-2 with TRBJ2-3; D might be TRBD2 (6 bases). The germline V gene has CDR1 SGHTA and CDR2 FQGNSA. The germline V and J ends were trimmed by 3 bases and 4 bases, with 8 bases remaining between them. The CDR3 is made up of 13 amino acids. As DNA, the CDR3 is TGTGCCAGCAGCTTGGGAGGTGCAGATACGCAGTATTTT. It codes for CASSLGGADTQYF.

This clone was counted once. V is TRBV7-3 and J is TRBJ2-1; D is possibly TRBD1 (6 bases). The V end was cut by 4 bases, the J end by 9 bases, with 19 bases between. The germline gives CDR1 SGHTA, CDR2 FQGTGA. CDR3 length: 15 residues. DNA of the CDR3: TGTGCCAGCAGCTCGAGCCCAACAGGGTCGGGTGAGCAGTTCTTC. This codes for CASSSSPTGSGEQFF.

The chain recombines TRBV20-1 with TRBJ2-1, with D possibly TRBD2 on 7 matching bases. There are 15 residues in the CDR3. The V end lost 3 bases, the J end lost 6 bases, and 18 bases lay between the germline ends. The germline gives CDR1 DFQATT, CDR2 SNEGSKA (reference sequence). The CDR3 bases are TGCAGTGCTAGTGAGGGGGGGGGCTCCCTCAATGAGCAGTTCTTC. This sequence encodes CSASEGGGSLNEQFF.

This clone occurred once. The gene calls are TRBV3-1 (or the pseudogene TRBV3-2) and TRBJ2-1; D might be TRBD1 (5 bases). Trimming took 6 bases from V and 9 from J, leaving 12 bases between them. Germline CDR1 and CDR2: LGHDT and YNNKEL (reference sequence). The CDR3 is made up of 12 amino acids. In DNA, the CDR3 is TGTGCCAGCAGAGTGGGGCCCGGTGAGCAGTTCTTC. Protein product: CASRVGPGEQFF.

The V call is TRBV29-1, the J call TRBJ1-2; TRBD1 matches 9 bases. The CDR3 is made up of 14 amino acids. V was pared by 1 base and J by 4 bases, with 4 bases of the junction left unmatched. Per germline, CDR1 SQVTM and CDR2 ANQGSEA. This CDR3 reads CSVEGGQGGYGYTF. For the CDR3, the DNA is TGCAGCGTTGAAGGGGGACAGGGAGGCTATGGCTACACCTTC.

The chain uses TRBV29-1 and TRBJ1-2, with D maybe TRBD1 (5 bases). V was shortened by 4 bases and J by 3 bases, with 12 bases between the two germline ends. The CDR3 has 13 amino acids. Germline CDR1 and CDR2: SQVTM and ANQGSEA. The CDR3 sequence: CSVAGTPYYGYTF. The CDR3 nucleotides read TGCAGCGTTGCCGGGACCCCGTACTATGGCTACACCTTC.

The V gene is TRBV19, the J gene TRBJ1-1; no reliable D call. Germline lookup yields CDR1 LNHDA and CDR2 SQIVND (reference sequence). Trimming pared 3 bases from V and 2 bases from J, leaving 22 bases between. The CDR3 loop spans 18 amino acids. The CDR3 nucleotides read TGTGCCAGTAGTATCAAAGAGGGCAGCAAGAGGGATAACACTGAAGCTTTCTTT. Its translation is CASSIKEGSKRDNTEAFF.

The chain joins TRBV30 to TRBJ2-5, with 14 bases matching TRBD2. V dropped 5 bases and J dropped 7; count of bases not matched to a gene: 18. The CDR3 has 18 amino acids. Germline CDR1 reads GTSNPN; CDR2 reads SVGIG (reference sequence). This CDR3 is CAWHPPGLAGVRAGTQYF. CDR3 nucleotides: TGTGCCTGGCACCCACCGGGACTAGCGGGGGTTCGAGCGGGGACCCAGTACTTC.

This chain joins TRBV3-1 (or the pseudogene TRBV3-2) and TRBJ2-3, with TRBD2 matching 11 bases. Germline V gives CDR1 LGHDT, CDR2 YNNKEL (reference sequence). J was trimmed by 2 bases and V by 4 bases; bases with no gene match: 11. The CDR3 loop spans 18 amino acids. CDR3 DNA: TGTGCCAGCAGCCCCCGGGCAATAGCGGGGGGGGCCACAGATACGCAGTATTTT. Protein: CASSPRAIAGGATDTQYF.